This TCR beta chain was sequenced during a study of blood T cell repertoires in COVID-19. In the original processing: Scientists estimated how many nucleated cells there were by amplifying reference gene primers. TCRdb's copy holds only in-frame clones and misses some; the assay was immunoSEQ multiplex PCR. The V and J calls and clone size come from that table; D and trimming were worked out from the DNA. Among around 180,000 clones listed, about 88% were seen once. With V trimmed by 5 bases and J by 1 base, 9 bases remained unmatched. The CDR3 is made up of 16 amino acids. Germline CDR1 reads MNHNY; CDR2 reads SVGAGI (reference sequence).

This sequence joins TRBV6-6 and TRBJ2-7; 9 bases match TRBD1. The sequence was obtained from a man aged 55 to 70 with acute or convalescent COVID-19. What was sequenced was peripheral blood. The DNA of the CDR3 is TGTGCCAGCAGTCGAACAGGGGGCGCAGGGTCCTACGAGCAGTACGTC. It translates to CASSRTGGAGSYEQYV.